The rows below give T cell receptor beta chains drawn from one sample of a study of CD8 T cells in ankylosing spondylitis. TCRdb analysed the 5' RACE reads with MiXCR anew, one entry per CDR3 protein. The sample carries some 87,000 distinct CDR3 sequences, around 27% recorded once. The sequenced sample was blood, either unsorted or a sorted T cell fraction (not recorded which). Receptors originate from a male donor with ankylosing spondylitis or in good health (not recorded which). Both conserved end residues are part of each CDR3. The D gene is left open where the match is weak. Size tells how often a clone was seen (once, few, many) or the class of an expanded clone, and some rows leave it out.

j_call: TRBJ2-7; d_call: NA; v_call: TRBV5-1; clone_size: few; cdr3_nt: TGCGCCAGCAGCTACGACAGCTACTCCTACGAGCAGTACTTC; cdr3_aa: CASSYDSYSYEQYF
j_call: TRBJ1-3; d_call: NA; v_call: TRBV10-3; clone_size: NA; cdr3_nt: TGTGCCATCAGTGAACCACTCCAGGGATACACCATATATTTT; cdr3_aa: CAISEPLQGYTIYF
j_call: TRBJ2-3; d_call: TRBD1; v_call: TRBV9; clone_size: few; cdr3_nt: TGTGCCAGCAGCGCCCGGGACAGGGGATTGGAAGATACGCAGTATTTT; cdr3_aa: CASSARDRGLEDTQYF
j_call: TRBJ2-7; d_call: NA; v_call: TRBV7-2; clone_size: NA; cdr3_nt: TGTGCCAGCAGCTTAAAGTCTGGGGACGCCGGCTACGAGCAGTACTTC; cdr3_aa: CASSLKSGDAGYEQYF
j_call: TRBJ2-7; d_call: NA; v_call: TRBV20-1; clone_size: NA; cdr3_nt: TGCAGTGCTAGAGCATCGGGATCTACCTACGAGCAGTACTTC; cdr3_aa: CSARASGSTYEQYF
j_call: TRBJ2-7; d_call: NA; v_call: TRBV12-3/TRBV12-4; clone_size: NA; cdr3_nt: TGTGCCAGCAGTTTAGCAGGGGGGGGATACGAGCAGTACTTC; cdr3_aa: CASSLAGGGYEQYF
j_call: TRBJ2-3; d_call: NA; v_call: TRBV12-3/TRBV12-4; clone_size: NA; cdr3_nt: TGTGCCAGCAGTCCCCTAGGTAGCACAGATACGCAGTATTTT; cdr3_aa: CASSPLGSTDTQYF
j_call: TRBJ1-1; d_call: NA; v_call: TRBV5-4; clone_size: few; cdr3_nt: TGTGCCAGCAGCTTGATTGGGGGGTCCGCTGAAGCTTTCTTT; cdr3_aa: CASSLIGGSAEAFF
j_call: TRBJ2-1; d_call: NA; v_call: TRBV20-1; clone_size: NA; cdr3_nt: TGCAGCGCAAGGGCTATCTCCTACAATGAGCAGTTCTTC; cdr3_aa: CSARAISYNEQFF
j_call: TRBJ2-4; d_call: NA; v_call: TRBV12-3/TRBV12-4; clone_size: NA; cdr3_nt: TGTGCCAGCAGTTTACAGCCCCGCAAAAGCATTCAGTACTTC; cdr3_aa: CASSLQPRKSIQYF
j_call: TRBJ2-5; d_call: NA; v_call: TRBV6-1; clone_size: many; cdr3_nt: TGTGCCAGCAGCAGACTAGGTGGAGAGACCCAGTACTTC; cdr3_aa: CASSRLGGETQYF
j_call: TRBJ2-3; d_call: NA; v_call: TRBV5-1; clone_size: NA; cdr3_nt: TGCGCCAGCAGCTTGGGGGCCTGGATTCCTAGCACAGATACGCAGTATTTT; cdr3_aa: CASSLGAWIPSTDTQYF
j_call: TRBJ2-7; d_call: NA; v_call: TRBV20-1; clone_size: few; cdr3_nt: TGCAGTGCTAGGGCGGGTTACGAGCAGTACTTC; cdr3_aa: CSARAGYEQYF
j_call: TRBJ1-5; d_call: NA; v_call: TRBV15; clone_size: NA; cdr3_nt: TGTGCCACCAGCGCCAATCGCAATCAGCCCCAGCATTTT; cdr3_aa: CATSANRNQPQHF
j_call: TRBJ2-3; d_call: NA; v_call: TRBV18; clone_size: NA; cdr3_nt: TGTGCCAGCTCACGTTTGGGGCGCACAGATACGCAGTATTTT; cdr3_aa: CASSRLGRTDTQYF
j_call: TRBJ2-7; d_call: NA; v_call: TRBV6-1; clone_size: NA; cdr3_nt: TGTGCCAGCACAGGCGAGCGCACCACCTACGAGCAGTACTTC; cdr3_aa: CASTGERTTYEQYF
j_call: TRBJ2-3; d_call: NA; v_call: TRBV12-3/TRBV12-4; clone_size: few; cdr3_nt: TGTGCCACCTCCCGACAGGCGAACACAGATACGCAGTATTTT; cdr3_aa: CATSRQANTDTQYF
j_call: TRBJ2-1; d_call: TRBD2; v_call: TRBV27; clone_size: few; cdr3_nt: TGTGCCAGCAGTTCGAGCGGGGGGCTATACAATGAGCAGTTCTTC; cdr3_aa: CASSSSGGLYNEQFF
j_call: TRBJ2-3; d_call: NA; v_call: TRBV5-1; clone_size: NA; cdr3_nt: TGCGCCAGCAGCCGACGGTTCGGGAGTACAGATACGCAGTATTTT; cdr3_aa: CASSRRFGSTDTQYF
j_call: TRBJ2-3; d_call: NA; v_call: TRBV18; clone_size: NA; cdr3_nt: TGTGCCAGCTCACCTGACGGACTCACAGATACGCAGTATTTT; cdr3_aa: CASSPDGLTDTQYF
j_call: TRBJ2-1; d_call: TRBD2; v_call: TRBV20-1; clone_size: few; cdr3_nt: TGCAGTGCTATCCAGGGACTAGCGGGGAAACTTTTCTACAATGAGCAGTTCTTC; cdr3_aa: CSAIQGLAGKLFYNEQFF
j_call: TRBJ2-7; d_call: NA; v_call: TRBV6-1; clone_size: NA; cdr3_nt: TGTGCCAGCAGTGAAGCCGCAGGGAGCTCCTACGAGCAGTACTTC; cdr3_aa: CASSEAAGSSYEQYF
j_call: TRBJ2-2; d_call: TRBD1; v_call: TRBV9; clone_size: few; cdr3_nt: TGTGCCAGCAGCGCTAAGGGGACAGCAGGGTCGCGCCTCACCGGGGAGCTGTTTTTT; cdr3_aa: CASSAKGTAGSRLTGELFF
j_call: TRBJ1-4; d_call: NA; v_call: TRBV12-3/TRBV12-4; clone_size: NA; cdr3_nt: TGTGCCAGCAGTTACAGGGAGGTAAAACTGTTTTTT; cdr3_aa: CASSYREVKLFF
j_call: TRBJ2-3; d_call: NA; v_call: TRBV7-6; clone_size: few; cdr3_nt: TGTGCCAGCAGCTTATCGGGACTCTCTAATACGCAGTATTTT; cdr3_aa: CASSLSGLSNTQYF
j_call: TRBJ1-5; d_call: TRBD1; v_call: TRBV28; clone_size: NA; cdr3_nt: TGTGCCAGCAGCCTTGACAGGGGGCGGTGGCAGCCCCAGCATTTT; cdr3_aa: CASSLDRGRWQPQHF
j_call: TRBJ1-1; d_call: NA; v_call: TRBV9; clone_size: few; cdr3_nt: TGTGCCAGCAGCGTAGGAGGGGATAACACTGAAGCTTTCTTT; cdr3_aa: CASSVGGDNTEAFF
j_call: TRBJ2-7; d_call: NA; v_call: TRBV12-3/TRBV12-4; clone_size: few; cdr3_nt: TGTGCCAGCAGTTTTAAGGGTTTGGGCGTGGACGAGCAGTACTTC; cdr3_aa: CASSFKGLGVDEQYF
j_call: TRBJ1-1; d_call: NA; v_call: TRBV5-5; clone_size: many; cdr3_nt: TGTGCCAGCAGCTTGGGTAGGGGCTCGAACACTGAAGCTTTCTTT; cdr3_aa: CASSLGRGSNTEAFF
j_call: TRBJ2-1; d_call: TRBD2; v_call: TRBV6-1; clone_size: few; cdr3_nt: TGTGCCAGCACGACAAACCTAGCGGGGGCGGATGAGCAGTTCTTC; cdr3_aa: CASTTNLAGADEQFF
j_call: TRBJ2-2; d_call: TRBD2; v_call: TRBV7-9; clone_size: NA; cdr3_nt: TGTGCCAGCAGCCCAGCGGGACTAGCGGGAAACGGGGAGCTGTTTTTT; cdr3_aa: CASSPAGLAGNGELFF
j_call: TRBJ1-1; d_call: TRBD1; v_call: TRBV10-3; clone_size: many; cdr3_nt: TGTGCCATCAGTGACTCAGGACAGGGAAGCACTGAAGCTTTCTTT; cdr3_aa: CAISDSGQGSTEAFF
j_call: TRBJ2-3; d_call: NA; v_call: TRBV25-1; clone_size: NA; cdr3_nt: TGTGCCAGCAGTCGAATAGGGGACACCTACACAGATACGCAGTATTTT; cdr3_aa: CASSRIGDTYTDTQYF
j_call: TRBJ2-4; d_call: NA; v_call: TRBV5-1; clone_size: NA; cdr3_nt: TGCGCCAGCAGCTTGGAAGGGAGTCTAGCCAAAAACATTCAGTACTTC; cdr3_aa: CASSLEGSLAKNIQYF
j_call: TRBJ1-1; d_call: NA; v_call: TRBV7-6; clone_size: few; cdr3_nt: TGTGCCAGCAGCTTAGCCGGCAGGAACACTGAAGCTTTCTTT; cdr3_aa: CASSLAGRNTEAFF
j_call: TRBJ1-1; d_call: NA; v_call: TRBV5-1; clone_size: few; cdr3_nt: TGCGCCAGCAGCCCAAGGCGTACTGAAGCTTTCTTT; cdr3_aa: CASSPRRTEAFF
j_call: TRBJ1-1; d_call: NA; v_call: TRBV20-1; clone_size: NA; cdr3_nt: TGCAGTGCCCCTGGTTGGACGAACACTGAAGCTTTCTTT; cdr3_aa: CSAPGWTNTEAFF
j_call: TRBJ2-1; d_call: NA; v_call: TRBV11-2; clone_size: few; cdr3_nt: TGTGCCAGCAGCTTAGATTCGGGCAGCAGTAACCCACTCGCCTACAATGAGCAGTTCTTC; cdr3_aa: CASSLDSGSSNPLAYNEQFF
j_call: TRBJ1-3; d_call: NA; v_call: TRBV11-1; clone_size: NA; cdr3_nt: TGTGCCAGCAGCCGACAGTACTCTGGAAACACCATATATTTT; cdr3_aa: CASSRQYSGNTIYF
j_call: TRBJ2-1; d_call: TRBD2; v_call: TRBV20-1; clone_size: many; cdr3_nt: TGCAGTGCTAGGGGACTAGCGGGAGAGAATGAGCAGTTCTTC; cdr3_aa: CSARGLAGENEQFF
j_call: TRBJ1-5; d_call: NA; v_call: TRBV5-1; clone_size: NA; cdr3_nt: TGCGCCAGCAGCCCAGGGCTTGGACCTTCTCAGCCCCAGCATTTT; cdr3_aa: CASSPGLGPSQPQHF
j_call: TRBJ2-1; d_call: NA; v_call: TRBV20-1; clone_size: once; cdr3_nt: TGCAGTGCTGCCCTGACAGGAACCTACAATGAGCAGTTCTTC; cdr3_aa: CSAALTGTYNEQFF
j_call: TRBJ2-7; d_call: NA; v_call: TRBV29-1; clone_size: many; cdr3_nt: TGCAGCGTTGGGCGTCAGGCCTACGAGCAGTACTTC; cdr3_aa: CSVGRQAYEQYF
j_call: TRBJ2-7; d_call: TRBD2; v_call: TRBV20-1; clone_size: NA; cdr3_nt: TGCAGTGCTAGCGGGGGGAGCTACGAGCAGTACTTC; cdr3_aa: CSASGGSYEQYF